This T cell receptor (beta chain) was recorded in a study of OX40 agonist ivuxolimab in advanced cancers. Only in-frame clones appear in the TCRdb table, and some are missing; sequencing was by immunoSEQ multiplex PCR. The table shows about 58,000 clones, with more than 80% occurring only once. This receptor was taken from an adult with an advanced solid tumor such as melanoma, head and neck, liver or kidney cancer. The sequences come from CD4+ or CD8+ T cells sorted from blood, collected in a trial of the OX40 agonist ivuxolimab.

CDR3 sequence (DNA): TGTGCCAGCTCACCACTGGAAGCGGGGGGGCGAGAGACCCAGTACTTC. Translating gives CASSPLEAGGRETQYF. V and J are TRBV18 and TRBJ2-5, with 10 bases aligning to TRBD2. Germline CDR1 is KGHSH and CDR2 is LQKENI. The CDR3 has 16 residues. The ends lost 1 base at V and 4 bases at J; junction bases unmatched: 6.